This paragraph reports one T cell receptor beta chain. Its target is not known. A library of TCRbeta sequences, prepared with unique molecular identifiers, was generated. TCRdb re-derived calls from the PCR reads in MiXCR, one entry per CDR3 protein. The sample lists some 290,000 distinct CDR3 sequences; approximately 23% were seen once. The sample originates from a study of T-cell reconstitution after alpha-beta-depleted transplantation in children. Findings of the study overall: Several patients had high TCRbeta diversity at day 60; it came from surviving recipient T cells and thymic progenitors. By about two months after transplant, alpha-beta T cells reportedly arose from several hundred graft clones that had expanded. Newly produced T cells mostly provided counts and TCRbeta diversity after one year, as hyperexpanded clones declined.

Germline V gene lookup returns CDR1 SNHLY and CDR2 FYNNEI. The CDR3 has 16 amino acids. V lost 5 bases to trimming and J lost 1 base, with 15 bases between them. The source is a male patient younger than 18 who had a stem cell transplant for acute lymphoblastic leukemia, so the T cells may come from the graft donor. The sequencing here drew on PBMCs, mostly from graft donor cells, taken 180 days after TCRalphabeta/CD19-depleted stem cell transplant. The chain joins TRBV2 to TRBJ2-1; D gene uncertain. The CDR3 here is CASSLERRDSYNEQFF. The CDR3, as DNA: TGTGCCAGCAGTCTTGAGCGCCGAGATTCCTACAATGAGCAGTTCTTC.